A single sample gave rise to the 25 T cell receptor beta chains below, sequenced in a study of shared clonotypes between healthy human individuals. Clones were sequenced by immunoSEQ multiplex PCR, and TCRdb holds only the in-frame ones, with some missing. This sample has around 690,000 clones, with about 90% found just once. The sample was memory CD8+ T cells from PBMCs. Subset denoted: CD45RO+ cells pooled with CCR7-negative TemRA cells. Source of these receptors: a man younger than 35 in good health. Some clones in this sample may be carry-over from other donors' samples.

V usage is TRBV4-2 and J usage is TRBJ1-1; no clear D gene. The germline V gene encodes CDR1 LGHNA and CDR2 YNFKEQ. This CDR3 has 14 residues. V was cut by 2 bases and J by 0 bases, with 7 bases left in between. CDR3 amino acids: CASSQPLVNTEAFF. Written as DNA, the CDR3 is TGTGCCAGCAGCCAACCCCTGGTGAACACTGAAGCTTTCTTT.

This chain joins TRBV5-5 and TRBJ1-1; D is ambiguous. V lost 7 bases and J lost 2, with 12 bases in between. The CDR3 covers 13 residues. Looked up from germline, CDR1 is SGHKS and CDR2 is YYEKEE (reference sequence). CDR3 sequence (DNA): TGTGCCAGCCTTCCGGGAGGAAACACTGAAGCTTTCTTT. This sequence encodes CASLPGGNTEAFF.

The chain combines TRBV7-9 with TRBJ1-5; maybe TRBD1 (6 bases). This CDR3 has 14 amino acids. V was clipped by 5 bases and J by 2 bases, with 10 bases between them. CDR1 is SEHNR and CDR2 is FQNEAQ in the germline V gene (reference sequence). Written as DNA, the CDR3 is TGTGCCAGCAGCAATCGACAGGGCAATCAGCCCCAGCATTTT. This translates into CASSNRQGNQPQHF.

The rearrangement links TRBV21-1 to TRBJ2-7; TRBD1, the D gene given by the table, was not confirmed from the DNA. TRBV21-1 represents a pseudogene. The CDR3 runs to 15 residues. CDR3 protein: CASSSGGAGSYEQYF. CDR3 nucleotide sequence: TGTGCCAGCAGCAGTGGGGGCGCAGGCTCCTACGAGCAGTACTTC.

The chain couples TRBV7-2 to TRBJ2-1; D is unresolved. Germline V gene lookup returns CDR1 SGHTA and CDR2 FQGNSA. The CDR3 totals 12 residues. V gave up 2 bases and J gave up 7 bases, with 6 bases separating them. CDR3 bases: TGTGCCAGCAGCTTAATGCAAAATGAGCAGTTCTTC. Translated, it gives CASSLMQNEQFF.

V gene TRBV5-1 combines with J gene TRBJ2-7; 14 bases fit TRBD2. Germline trimming cut 4 bases from V and 0 bases from J; bases unmatched to any gene: 12. The CDR3 runs 19 residues. Looked up from germline, CDR1 is SGHRS and CDR2 is YFSETQ. The CDR3: CASSPHTGTSGRGSYEQYF. Written as DNA, the CDR3 is TGCGCCAGCAGCCCACACACCGGGACTAGCGGGAGAGGCTCCTACGAGCAGTACTTC.

CDR3 bases: TGCGCCAGCAGCCAGGCGCCCGGGACTGAGCCCACAGATACGCAGTATTTT. Translation: CASSQAPGTEPTDTQYF. The chain joins TRBV4-1 to TRBJ2-3, with a tentative D call TRBD2 (6 bases). Germline loops: CDR1 MGHRA, CDR2 YSYEKL. The CDR3 loop spans 17 amino acids. V lost 3 bases and J lost 2, with 18 bases in between.

The gene calls are TRBV28 and TRBJ2-1, with a possible D match to TRBD2 (6 bases). The CDR3 is 16 amino acids. V lost 3 bases, J lost 6 bases, and 18 bases lay in between. Germline V gene sequence: CDR1 MDHEN, CDR2 SYDVKM. The CDR3 nucleotides are TGTGCCAGCAGTTTTCTTCGGGTTGGACTACGCAATGAGCAGTTCTTC. Translated: CASSFLRVGLRNEQFF. The full variable domain, with the rest looked up from reference TRBV28 and TRBJ2-1, is DVKVTQSSRYLVKRTGEKVFLECVQDMDHENMFWYRQDPGLGLRLIYFSYDVKMKEKGDIPEGYSVSREKKERFSLILESASTNQTSMYLCASSFLRVGLRNEQFFGPGTRLTVL.

The gene calls are TRBV7-9 and TRBJ2-3; TRBD2 matches 10 bases. V trimming: 5 bases; J trimming: 4 bases; junction bases outside the gene matches: 9. Germline V gene lookup returns CDR1 SEHNR and CDR2 FQNEAQ (reference sequence). The CDR3 contains 16 residues. CDR3 in DNA: TGTGCCAGCAGCCCAAGGACTAGCGGAGGCCCAGATACGCAGTATTTT. This encodes CASSPRTSGGPDTQYF. The variable domain in full, completed from reference TRBV7-9 and TRBJ2-3, reads DTGVSQNPRHKITKRGQNVTFRCDPISEHNRLYWYRQTLGQGPEFLTYFQNEAQLEKSRLLSDRFSAERPKGSFSTLEIQRTEQGDSAMYLCASSPRTSGGPDTQYFGPGTRLTVL.

Comment on this clone: A read error may explain this, as a much larger clone is one base away. The chain links TRBV7-9 to TRBJ2-5, with D uncertain. Germline CDR1 and CDR2: SEHNR and FQNEAQ (reference sequence). The CDR3 spans 12 residues. V lost 2 bases and J lost 3, with 4 bases in between. Written as DNA, the CDR3 is TGTGCCAGCAGCTTAATGGAAGAGACCCAGTACTTC. Its protein product is CASSLMEETQYF.

The genes are TRBV28 and TRBJ2-5; possibly TRBD1 for D (7 bases). This CDR3 is built from 14 residues. Germline V gene lookup returns CDR1 MDHEN and CDR2 SYDVKM. Deletions cut 5 bases from V and 5 bases from J, with 15 bases between. The CDR3 sequence is CASSAGQTGETQYF. Written as DNA, the CDR3 is TGTGCCAGCAGTGCGGGACAGACTGGGGAGACCCAGTACTTC.

V gene TRBV7-8 combines with J gene TRBJ2-3; D is uncertain. CDR3 length equals 14 residues. Germline values: CDR1 SGHVS, CDR2 FQNEAQ. Trimming took off 5 bases at V and 6 bases at J, with 15 bases between the two ends. CDR3 bases: TGTGCCAGCAGCCCCTCAGCCCGGCGGGATACGCAGTATTTT. Encoded protein: CASSPSARRDTQYF.

This clone was recorded once. The rearrangement links TRBV7-2 to TRBJ2-1; 9 bases align to TRBD2. Germline-derived CDR1 and CDR2 are SGHTA and FQGNSA. The CDR3 consists of 15 residues. V shed 2 bases and J 2 bases; nucleotides not matched to a gene: 1. This CDR3 reads CASSLLAGTYNEQFF. As DNA, the CDR3 is TGTGCCAGCAGCTTACTAGCGGGAACCTACAATGAGCAGTTCTTC.

The CDR3 nucleotides are TGTGCCAGCAGCTCGTATGACAGGGACGAAGAACTCCCTTGTAAACTGTTTTTT. Its translation: CASSSYDRDEELPCKLFF. The chain has TRBV5-7 and TRBJ1-4; 7 bases map to TRBD1. TRBV5-7 is annotated as an ORF whose role is uncertain. V dropped 3 bases and J dropped 11; count of bases not matched to a gene: 22. The CDR3 sequence is 18 residues long.

The J gene is TRBJ2-1, the V gene TRBV5-1, with D perhaps TRBD2 (6 bases). This CDR3 spans 20 amino acids. CDR1 and CDR2 from the germline V gene are SGHRS and YFSETQ. V was shortened by 4 bases and J by 0 bases, with 26 bases between the two germline ends. For the CDR3, the DNA is TGCGCCAGCAGCACGCGACTTTGGGCGGGGACTCCAATCTCCTACAATGAGCAGTTCTTC. Protein product: CASSTRLWAGTPISYNEQFF.

V and J are TRBV7-9 and TRBJ1-5; D is uncertain. The CDR3 runs 13 residues. Trimming left V 4 bases short and J 10 bases short, with 14 bases between. Germline-derived CDR1 and CDR2 are SEHNR and FQNEAQ (reference sequence). This CDR3 reads CASSSRGKGPQHF. As DNA, the CDR3 is TGTGCCAGCAGCTCCCGGGGAAAAGGTCCCCAGCATTTT.

V usage is TRBV19 and J usage is TRBJ2-7; D might be TRBD1 or TRBD2, each matching 6 bases. Germline CDR1 is LNHDA and CDR2 is SQIVND (reference sequence). Trimming stripped 1 base from V and 5 bases from J, with 12 bases between. The CDR3 is made up of 14 amino acids. CDR3 DNA: TGTGCCAGTAGTATAGTGGGGGGCTCGGACGAGCAGTACTTC. Its protein is CASSIVGGSDEQYF.

The V gene is TRBV27, the J gene TRBJ1-1; D is uncertain. Per the germline V gene, CDR1 is MNHEY and CDR2 is SMNVEV (reference sequence). Trimming cost V 3 bases and J 1 base, with 6 bases left between them. CDR3 size: 13 residues. CDR3 residues: CASSFVRNTEAFF. CDR3 DNA sequence: TGTGCCAGCAGTTTTGTAAGGAACACTGAAGCTTTCTTT.

The chain is built from TRBV2 and TRBJ2-3; D unclear. Looked up from germline, CDR1 is SNHLY and CDR2 is FYNNEI. Trimming pared 7 bases from V and 0 bases from J, leaving 17 bases between. The length of the CDR3 is 16 residues. CDR3 in DNA: TGTGCCAGCATTTTATTGGACGGTTCTAGCACAGATACGCAGTATTTT. Translated: CASILLDGSSTDTQYF.

The chain has TRBV30 and TRBJ2-7; no clear D. From germline, CDR1 is GTSNPN and CDR2 SVGIG (reference sequence). The CDR3 length is 10 residues. With 3 bases removed from V and 5 bases from J, the gap between germline ends came to 5 bases. The CDR3 nucleotides are TGTGCCTGGAGGGGGAACGAGCAGTACTTC. Translation: CAWRGNEQYF.

The rearrangement uses TRBV15 and TRBJ2-2, with 11 bases fitting TRBD2. Trimming took 4 bases from V and 3 from J; bases not matched to a gene: 19. Germline assignment: CDR1 LNHNV and CDR2 YYDKDF (reference sequence). The CDR3 extends over 21 amino acids. The CDR3 region has the DNA TGTGCCACCAGCAAGCTACGACTAGCGGGATTTACCATACCGTACACCGGGGAGCTGTTTTTT. Translated, it gives CATSKLRLAGFTIPYTGELFF.

The genes are TRBV9 and TRBJ2-5; possible D gene TRBD1, 5 bases. Germline values: CDR1 SGDLS, CDR2 YYNGEE. The germline V and J ends were trimmed by 0 bases and 5 bases, with 17 bases remaining between them. The CDR3 totals 16 residues. Here the CDR3 DNA reads TGTGCCAGCAGCGTAGAGGGCTACTCGGCAGGGGAGACCCAGTACTTC. Translation: CASSVEGYSAGETQYF. The full variable domain, with the rest looked up from reference TRBV9 and TRBJ2-5, is DSGVTQTPKHLITATGQRVTLRCSPRSGDLSVYWYQQSLDQGLQFLIQYYNGEERAKGNILERFSAQQFPDLHSELNLSSLELGDSALYFCASSVEGYSAGETQYFGPGTRLLVL.

V usage is TRBV14 and J usage is TRBJ1-1; no firm D call. Germline V gene data show CDR1 as SGHDN and CDR2 as FVKESK. The CDR3 extends over 13 amino acids. V shed 5 bases and J shed 4 bases, with 11 bases lying between them. CDR3 region: CASSAIGSTEAFF. For the CDR3, the DNA is TGTGCCAGCAGCGCCATCGGGAGCACTGAAGCTTTCTTT.

This chain uses TRBV10-2 with TRBJ2-7, with D perhaps TRBD2 (7 bases). The CDR3 runs to 13 residues. Germline-derived CDR1 and CDR2 are WSHSY and SAAADI. V was cut by 11 bases and J by 3 bases, with 17 bases left in between. This CDR3 is CAVGGVALYEQYF. The CDR3 nucleotides are TGCGCCGTAGGGGGGGTTGCGCTCTACGAGCAGTACTTC.

The rearrangement links TRBV16 to TRBJ1-2; D not resolved. Per germline, CDR1 KGHSY and CDR2 FQNENV. The ends were cut back, 4 bases at V and 8 bases at J, with 17 bases in the middle. This CDR3 region has 14 residues. The CDR3 nucleotides are TGTGCCAGCAGCCCACTTGATGGAGAGGGCGGCTACACCTTC. Translating gives CASSPLDGEGGYTF.